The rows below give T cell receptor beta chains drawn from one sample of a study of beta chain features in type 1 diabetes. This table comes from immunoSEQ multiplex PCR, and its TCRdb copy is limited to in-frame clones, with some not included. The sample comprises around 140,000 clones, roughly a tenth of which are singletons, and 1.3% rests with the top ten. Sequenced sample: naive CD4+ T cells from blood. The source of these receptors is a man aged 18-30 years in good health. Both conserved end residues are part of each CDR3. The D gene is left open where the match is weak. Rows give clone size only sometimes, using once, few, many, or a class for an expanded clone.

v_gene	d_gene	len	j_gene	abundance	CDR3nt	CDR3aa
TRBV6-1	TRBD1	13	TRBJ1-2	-	TGTGCCAGCCGAGGACAGGACACTTATGGCTACACCTTC	CASRGQDTYGYTF
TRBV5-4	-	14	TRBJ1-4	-	TGTGCCAGCAGGGACGGGGGGGGGCCTGAAAAACTGTTTTTT	CASRDGGGPEKLFF
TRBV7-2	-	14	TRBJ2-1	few	TGTGCCAGCAGCCCATCCGGGAAGCCGAATGAGCAGTTCTTC	CASSPSGKPNEQFF
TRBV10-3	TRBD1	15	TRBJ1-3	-	TGTGCCATCAGTGAGGGGGGACAGGGAAGGAACACCATATATTTT	CAISEGGQGRNTIYF
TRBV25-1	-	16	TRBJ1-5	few	TGTGCCAGCAGTGGGGCCGGGCAGGGTAATAATCAGCCCCAGCATTTT	CASSGAGQGNNQPQHF
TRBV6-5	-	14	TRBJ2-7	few	TGTGCCAGCAGTTACGGCAAACCGTCAGGGGAGCAGTACTTC	CASSYGKPSGEQYF
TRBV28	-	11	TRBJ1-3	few	TGTGCCAGCACAGCTGGAAACACCATATATTTT	CASTAGNTIYF
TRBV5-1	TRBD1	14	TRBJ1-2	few	TGCGCCAGCAGCTTAGGGACAGGGCTATATGGCTACACCTTC	CASSLGTGLYGYTF
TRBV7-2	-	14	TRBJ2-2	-	TGTGCCAGCAGCTCAGCCCTGAACACCGGGGAGCTGTTTTTT	CASSSALNTGELFF
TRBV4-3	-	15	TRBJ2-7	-	TGCGCCAGCAGCCCATCATTGGGCGCCACCTACGAGCAGTACTTC	CASSPSLGATYEQYF
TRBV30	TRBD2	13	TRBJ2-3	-	TGTGCCTGGACTAGCGGGGGCGCAGATACGCAGTATTTT	CAWTSGGADTQYF
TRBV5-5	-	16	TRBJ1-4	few	TGTGCCAGCAGCCCCGCCCCGCCCCGGGATAATGAAAAACTGTTTTTT	CASSPAPPRDNEKLFF
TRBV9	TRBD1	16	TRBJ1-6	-	TGTGCCAGCAGCGCTCAGACAGGGGGCTTGAATTCACCCCTCCACTTT	CASSAQTGGLNSPLHF
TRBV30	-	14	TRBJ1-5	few	TGTGCCTGGTCGCCAGGGGTTAGCAATCAGCCCCAGCATTTT	CAWSPGVSNQPQHF
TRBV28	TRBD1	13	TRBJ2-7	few	TGTGCCAGCCACCGGGACAGCTCCTACGAGCAGTACTTC	CASHRDSSYEQYF
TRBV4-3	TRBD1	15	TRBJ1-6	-	TGCGCCAGCAGCCAATCGACAGGGGTGGGATCACCCCTCCACTTT	CASSQSTGVGSPLHF
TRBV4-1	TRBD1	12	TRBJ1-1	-	TGCGCCAGCAGCCAACAGGGGGCCCGGGCTTTCTTT	CASSQQGARAFF
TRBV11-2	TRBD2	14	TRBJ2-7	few	TGTGCCAGCAGCTTCCTAGCGGGGGCGGGGGAGCAGTACTTC	CASSFLAGAGEQYF
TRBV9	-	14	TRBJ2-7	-	TGTGCCAGCGCAGGCCGACAGTCCCCCTACGAGCAGTACTTC	CASAGRQSPYEQYF
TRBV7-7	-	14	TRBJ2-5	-	TGTGCCAGCAGCCCACAGGGTGCGTGGGAGACCCAGTACTTC	CASSPQGAWETQYF
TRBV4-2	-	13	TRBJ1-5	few	TGTGCCAGCAGCCCCTACAGGGAACAGCCCCAGCATTTT	CASSPYREQPQHF
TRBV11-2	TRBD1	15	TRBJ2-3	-	TGTGCCAGCAGCTTAGATAGGGGGCCATCAGATACGCAGTATTTT	CASSLDRGPSDTQYF
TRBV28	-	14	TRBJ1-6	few	TGTGCCAGCATTCCCGCCCAGGGGAATTCACCCCTCCACTTT	CASIPAQGNSPLHF
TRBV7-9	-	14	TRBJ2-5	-	TGTGCCAGCAGCCCCAGTGGGGAGGCAGAGACCCAGTACTTC	CASSPSGEAETQYF
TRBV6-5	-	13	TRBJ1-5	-	TGTGCCAGCAGTTATGACAGAAATCAGCCCCAGCATTTT	CASSYDRNQPQHF
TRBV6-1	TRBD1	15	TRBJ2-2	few	TGTGCCAGCAGTGGACAGGGCCTCAACACCGGGGAGCTGTTTTTT	CASSGQGLNTGELFF
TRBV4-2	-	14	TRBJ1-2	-	TGTGCCAGCAGCCAAGGCCAGGTAGACTATGGCTACACCTTC	CASSQGQVDYGYTF
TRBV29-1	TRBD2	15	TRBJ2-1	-	TGCAGCTCGGGGGCTAGCGGGGGCTCCTACAATGAGCAGTTCTTC	CSSGASGGSYNEQFF
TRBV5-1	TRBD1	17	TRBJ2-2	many	TGCGCCAGCAGCTCACCAGCCGGGACAGGGAGGATCGGGGAGCTGTTTTTT	CASSSPAGTGRIGELFF
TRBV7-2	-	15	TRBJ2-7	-	TGTGCCAGCAGCTTAGATGCGGGGATTACCTACGAGCAGTACTTC	CASSLDAGITYEQYF
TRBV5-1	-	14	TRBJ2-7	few	TGCGCCAGCAGCAGAAGAGAGAGCTCCTACGAGCAGTACTTC	CASSRRESSYEQYF
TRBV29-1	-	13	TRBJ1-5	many	TGCAGCGTTGAGACAGGTAGCAATCAGCCCCAGCATTTT	CSVETGSNQPQHF
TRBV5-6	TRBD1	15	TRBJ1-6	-	TGTGCCAGCAGCACACCGGGACAGGGAGTGTCACCCCTCCACTTT	CASSTPGQGVSPLHF
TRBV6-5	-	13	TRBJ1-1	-	TGTGCCAGCAGTTACTCGAGGGGGATCGGAGCTTTCTTT	CASSYSRGIGAFF
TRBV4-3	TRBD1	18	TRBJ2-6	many	TGCGCCAGCAGCCAAGTGGGGGACAGGTTCACTGGGGCCAACGTCCTGACTTTC	CASSQVGDRFTGANVLTF
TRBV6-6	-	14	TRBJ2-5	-	TGTGCCAGCAGTTACGCAGGACAGAGAGAGACCCAGTACTTC	CASSYAGQRETQYF
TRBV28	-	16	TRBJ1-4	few	TGTGCCAGTAAACAGGGAGGGGAATCGGGTGTAGAAAAACTGTTTTTT	CASKQGGESGVEKLFF
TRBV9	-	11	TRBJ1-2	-	TGTGCCAGCAGCGTACCGAGTGGCTACACCTTC	CASSVPSGYTF
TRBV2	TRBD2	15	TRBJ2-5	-	TGTGCCAGCAGTCCGACTAGCGGGGGGGCAAAGACCCAGTACTTC	CASSPTSGGAKTQYF
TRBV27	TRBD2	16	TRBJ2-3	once	TGTGCCAGCAGTCCATTACTAGCGGGGGTTGGAGATACGCAGTATTTT	CASSPLLAGVGDTQYF
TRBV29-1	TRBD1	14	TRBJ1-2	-	TGCAGCGTTGAAAGAGGGGGCAGTACCTATGGCTACACCTTC	CSVERGGSTYGYTF
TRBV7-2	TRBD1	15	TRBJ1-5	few	TGTGCCAGCAGCCCATGGGACAGCAACAATCAGCCCCAGCATTTT	CASSPWDSNNQPQHF